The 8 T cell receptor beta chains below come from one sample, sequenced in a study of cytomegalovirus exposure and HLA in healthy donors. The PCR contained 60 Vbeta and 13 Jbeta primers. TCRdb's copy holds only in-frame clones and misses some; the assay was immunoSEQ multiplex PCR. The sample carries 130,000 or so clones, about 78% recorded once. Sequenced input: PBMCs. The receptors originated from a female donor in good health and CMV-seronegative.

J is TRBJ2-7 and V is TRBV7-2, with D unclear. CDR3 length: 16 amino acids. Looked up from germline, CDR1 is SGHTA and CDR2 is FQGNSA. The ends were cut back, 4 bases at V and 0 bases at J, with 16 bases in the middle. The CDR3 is CASSSSGFASSYEQYF. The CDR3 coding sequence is TGTGCCAGCAGCTCATCGGGTTTCGCAAGCTCCTACGAGCAGTACTTC. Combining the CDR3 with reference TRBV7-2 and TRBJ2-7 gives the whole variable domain GAGVSQSPSNKVTEKGKDVELRCDPISGHTALYWYRQSLGQGLEFLIYFQGNSAPDKSGLPSDRFSAERTGGSVSTLTIQRTQQEDSAVYLCASSSSGFASSYEQYFGPGTRLTVT.

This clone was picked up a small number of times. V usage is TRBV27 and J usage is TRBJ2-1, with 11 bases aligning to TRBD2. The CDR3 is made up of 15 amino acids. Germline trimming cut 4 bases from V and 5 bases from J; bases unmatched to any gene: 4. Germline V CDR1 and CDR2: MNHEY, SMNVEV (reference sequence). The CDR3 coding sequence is TGTGCCAGCAGTTACGGGACTAGCGGCCACAATGAGCAGTTCTTC. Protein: CASSYGTSGHNEQFF.

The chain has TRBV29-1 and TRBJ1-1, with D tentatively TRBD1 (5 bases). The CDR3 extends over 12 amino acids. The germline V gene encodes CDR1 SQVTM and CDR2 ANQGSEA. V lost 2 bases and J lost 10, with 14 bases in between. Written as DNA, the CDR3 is TGCAGCGTTGAACCCCAAGGGGAGGGAGCTTTCTTT. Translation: CSVEPQGEGAFF.

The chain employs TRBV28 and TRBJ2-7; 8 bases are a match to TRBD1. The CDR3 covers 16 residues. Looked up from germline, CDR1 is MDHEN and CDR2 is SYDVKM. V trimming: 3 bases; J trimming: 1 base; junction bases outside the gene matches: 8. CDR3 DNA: TGTGCCAGCAGTTTCCGGCGACAGGGGCCTTCCTACGAGCAGTACTTC. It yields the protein CASSFRRQGPSYEQYF.

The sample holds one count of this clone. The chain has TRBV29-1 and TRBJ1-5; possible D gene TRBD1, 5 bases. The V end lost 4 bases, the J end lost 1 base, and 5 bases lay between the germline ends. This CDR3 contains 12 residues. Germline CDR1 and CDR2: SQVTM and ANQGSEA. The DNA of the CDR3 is TGCAGCGTTGGGGGCAGCAATCAGCCCCAGCATTTT. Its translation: CSVGGSNQPQHF.

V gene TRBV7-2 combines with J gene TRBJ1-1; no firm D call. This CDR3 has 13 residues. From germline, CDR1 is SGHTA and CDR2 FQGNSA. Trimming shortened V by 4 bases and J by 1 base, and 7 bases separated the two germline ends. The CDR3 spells CASSSGRNTEAFF. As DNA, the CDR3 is TGTGCCAGCAGCTCCGGGAGGAACACTGAAGCTTTCTTT.

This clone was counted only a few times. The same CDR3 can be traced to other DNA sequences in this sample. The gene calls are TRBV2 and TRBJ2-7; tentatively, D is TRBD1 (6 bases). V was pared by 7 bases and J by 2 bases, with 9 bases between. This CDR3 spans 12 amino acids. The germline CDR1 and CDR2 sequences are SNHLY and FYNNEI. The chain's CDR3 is CASTDSTYEQYF. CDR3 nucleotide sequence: TGTGCCAGCACGGACAGTACCTACGAGCAGTACTTC.

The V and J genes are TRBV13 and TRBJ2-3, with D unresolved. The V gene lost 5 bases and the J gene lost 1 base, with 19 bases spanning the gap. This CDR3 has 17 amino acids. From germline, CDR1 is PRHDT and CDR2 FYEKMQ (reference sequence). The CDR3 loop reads CASSPETFVMGTDTQYF. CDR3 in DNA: TGTGCCAGCAGCCCAGAGACATTTGTAATGGGCACAGATACGCAGTATTTT.